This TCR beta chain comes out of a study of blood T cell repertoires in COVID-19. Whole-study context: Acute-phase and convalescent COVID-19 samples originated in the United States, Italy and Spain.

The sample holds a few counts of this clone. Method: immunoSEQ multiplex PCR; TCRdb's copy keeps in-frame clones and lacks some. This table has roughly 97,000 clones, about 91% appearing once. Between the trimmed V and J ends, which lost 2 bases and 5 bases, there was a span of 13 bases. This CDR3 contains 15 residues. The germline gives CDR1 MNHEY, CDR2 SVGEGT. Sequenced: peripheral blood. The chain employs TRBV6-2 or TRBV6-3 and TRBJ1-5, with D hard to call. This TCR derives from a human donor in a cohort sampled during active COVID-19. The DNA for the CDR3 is TGTGCCAGCAGTTACGGGTGGAGGAGAGATCAGCCCCAGCATTTT. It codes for CASSYGWRRDQPQHF.